The entry below gives a single T cell receptor (beta chain) sequence along with its context. This clone was detected only a few times. It has no known antigen specificity. Base qualities are missing; no much larger clone stands one base away. This sample was taken from a study of T cells in localized non-small cell lung cancer (dated by TCRdb to about 2020). Concerning the study at large: T cell repertoires of approximately 250 early-stage NSCLC patients were analyzed, with tumors being compared against uninvolved tumor-adjacent lungs. The cohort was made up of around 240 treatment-naive NSCLC patients whose localized lung tumors had been resected. Of the NSCLC patients, 129 were male and about 97 were female, and the mean age was around 70 years. Overall study results and their limits: The highest T cell clonality was observed in uninvolved tumor-adjacent lung, where clonality exceeded that of tumor, suggesting that antigenic responses were more focused in uninvolved tumor-adjacent lung. Because the study design was exploratory, TCR variables were selected using unadjusted p-values without false-discovery rate correction. A median of roughly 60 of the top 100 tumor clones were detected in paired uninvolved adjacent lung, and around 30 of these tumor clones were also found among the top 100 clones of the paired uninvolved adjacent lung. Longer overall survival was associated with higher blood T cell density, whereas shorter survival was associated with higher adjacent-lung clonality. Because multi-region sequencing of the tumors was not done, intratumor heterogeneity could not be ruled out.

As encoded in the germline V gene, CDR1 is SQVTM while CDR2 is ANQGSEA. The V and J ends are trimmed by 7 bases and 1 base, leaving 16 bases between them. Counted from cysteine to phenylalanine, this CDR3 has 14 amino acids. Only CDR3 DNA is held: 42 bases, read in frame from base 1. At diagnosis, tumor, uninvolved tumor-adjacent lung and peripheral blood were collected and then preserved as a mix of FFPE and fresh-frozen material. Blood samples were analyzed as peripheral blood mononuclear cells for TCR repertoire profiling. The immunoSEQ Assay was used to sequence TCR beta CDR3 regions from DNA. In the original analysis: T cell density was computed as TCR beta template counts normalized to usable DNA estimated by amplifying housekeeping genes. Richness was estimated with the preseqR package, extrapolating to 400,000 templates for PBMC samples and 120,000 templates for tissue samples. Clonality was defined as one minus Pielou's evenness. Differential abundance testing on productive amino-acid clonotypes, with a minimum total count of 5 and an alpha of 0.1, was used to identify tissue-enriched TCRs. Repertoire overlap between compartments was quantified with the Jaccard Index and Morisita Overlap Index. GLIPH grouped TCR beta CDR3s together with public tetramer-defined viral CDR3s, and a viral motif had to include at least three viral sequences and show V-gene enrichment. The table comes from immuneACCESS by way of TCRdb, which keeps in-frame sequences with V and J called. Part of the clones is missing from these tables; in studies checked, under half for an unresolved V gene and the rest for unknown reasons. That table furnishes V, J and clone size, whereas the DNA furnished D and trimming. For this sample there are 30,000 to 50,000 clones; about 85% appear just once. Less than 45% of the sample rests with the top ten.

Sample: PBMCs, taken before any cancer treatment. The origin of this receptor is a woman aged 35 to 75 with stage II squamous cell lung carcinoma. Recombination joined TRBV29-1 with TRBJ2-5, with TRBD2 tentatively as D gene (5 bases match). CDR3 region: CSASNSLGQETQYF. The nucleotide sequence reads TGCAGCGCTAGCAATTCCCTGGGCCAAGAGACCCAGTACTTC.